This T cell receptor beta chain was documented in a study of high-grade serous ovarian cancer treatment subgroups. About the research overall: Each sample yielded on average around 7,300 unique TCR beta rearrangements from some 15,000 reads.

The study, taken as a whole, reports: Bulk tumor TCR sequencing gave no spatial information. Clonal relatedness tracked neoantigen level, and by trend copy number and mutation load. Only CDR3 was analyzed; CDR1 and CDR2 were not.

The V gene end was trimmed by 5 bases and the J gene end by 7 bases; junction bases not matched to a gene: 9. CDR3 length equals 15 residues. Per germline, CDR1 MGHDK and CDR2 SYGVNS. With regard to this clone: Its matching antigen is unknown.

The tumor samples were collected prior to definitive surgery or chemotherapy. Repertoires were generated with immunoSEQ multiplex PCR, while TCRdb's copy carries only in-frame clones and drops some. Of more than 2,000 clones in the sample, roughly 80% were seen once. The clonotype comes from a human donor with high-grade serous ovarian cancer. Source material: tumor tissue. V usage is TRBV25-1 and J usage is TRBJ1-4; 8 bases map to TRBD1. CDR3 loop: CASSLRDRSGEKLFF. CDR3 DNA: TGTGCCAGCAGTCTCCGGGACAGGTCGGGTGAAAAACTGTTTTTT.